The clone carrying this T cell receptor beta chain was found many times. What it recognizes is unknown. The germline V gene has CDR1 GTSNPN and CDR2 SVGIG (reference sequence). This CDR3 spans 13 amino acids. Trimming removed 2 bases at V and 3 bases at J, with 10 bases between. This record comes from a study of CD8 T cells in ankylosing spondylitis. The study, taken as a whole, reports: Ankylosing spondylitis blood seemed to carry a telltale TCR beta motif made of seven or eight highly homologous variants.

TCR beta libraries were made by quantitative 5'-RACE with molecular barcodes. Using its own MiXCR run on the 5' RACE reads, TCRdb lists one record per CDR3 protein. The sample records roughly 90,000 distinct CDR3 sequences, 8% to 10% being singletons. The chain carries TRBV30 and TRBJ1-2; unclear D gene. This TCR came from a male donor with ankylosing spondylitis or in good health (not recorded which). Input material: blood, either unsorted or a sorted T cell fraction (not recorded which). This CDR3 reads CAWSPRVDYGYTF. In nucleotides, the CDR3 is TGTGCCTGGAGTCCGCGGGTTGACTATGGCTACACCTTC.